This passage covers 28 T cell receptor beta chains from one sample sequenced in a study of CD8 T cells in ankylosing spondylitis. Whole-study results and caveats: Blood of patients with ankylosing spondylitis appeared to be characterized by a TCR beta motif of about eight highly homologous variants.

Using its own MiXCR run on the 5' RACE reads, TCRdb lists one record per CDR3 protein. This table holds under 550,000 distinct CDR3 sequences, roughly 26% found once. No antigen has been assigned to these receptors. What was sequenced was blood, either unsorted or a sorted T cell fraction (not recorded which). The receptor source for this set is a male donor with ankylosing spondylitis.

This clonotype has a handful of counts. The chain is built from TRBV10-3 and TRBJ1-3; D might be TRBD1 (5 bases). This CDR3 is built from 15 residues. Between the trimmed V and J ends, which lost 5 bases and 0 bases, there was a span of 11 bases. The germline CDR1 and CDR2 sequences are ENHRY and SYGVKD. CDR3 loop: CAISRAGDSGNTIYF. The CDR3 DNA reads TGTGCCATCAGTCGGGCGGGGGACTCTGGAAACACCATATATTTT.

This chain joins TRBV29-1 and TRBJ2-1; D might be TRBD2 (6 bases). The ends were cut back, 4 bases at V and 15 bases at J, with 19 bases in the middle. Germline V gene sequence: CDR1 SQVTM, CDR2 ANQGSEA. The CDR3 has 12 residues. The CDR3 region is CSVGVEGSGVFF. CDR3 coding DNA: TGCAGCGTTGGAGTGGAGGGCAGCGGTGTGTTCTTC.

The gene calls are TRBV20-1 and TRBJ1-5; D is perhaps TRBD1 (6 bases). The ends were cut back, 6 bases at V and 4 bases at J, with 13 bases in the middle. Germline loops: CDR1 DFQATT, CDR2 SNEGSKA (reference sequence). The CDR3 is made up of 13 amino acids. The CDR3 DNA reads TGCAGTGCCCAGTGGGACACTAATCAGCCCCAGCATTTT. Encoded protein: CSAQWDTNQPQHF.

In this sample, this clonotype turned up a few times. CDR3 nucleotides: TGCAGCGTTCGGGGCGGGAGTAGGTACAATGAGCAGTTCTTC. The encoded protein is CSVRGGSRYNEQFF. The chain links TRBV29-1 to TRBJ2-1, with 7 bases lining up with TRBD2. Germline assignment: CDR1 SQVTM and CDR2 ANQGSEA. The CDR3 runs 14 residues. The ends lost 5 bases at V and 4 bases at J; junction bases unmatched: 8.

This clonotype was detected only a few times. The chain has TRBV3-1 and TRBJ2-1; TRBD1 or TRBD2 may be the D gene (5 bases each). Germline V gene data show CDR1 as LGHDT and CDR2 as YNNKEL (reference sequence). Trimming took off 0 bases at V and 6 bases at J, with 9 bases between the two ends. This CDR3 is 14 amino acids long. The CDR3 here is CASSQERGVNEQFF. The CDR3 bases are TGTGCCAGCAGCCAAGAAAGAGGGGTCAATGAGCAGTTCTTC.

This clonotype was observed a few times. The chain joins TRBV20-1 to TRBJ2-5; D might be TRBD2 (6 bases). The V end was cut by 4 bases, the J end by 5 bases, with 17 bases between. The CDR3 loop spans 14 amino acids. CDR1 and CDR2 (germline): DFQATT, SNEGSKA (reference sequence). The chain's CDR3 is CSATGRGGVETQYF. The CDR3, as DNA: TGCAGTGCTACCGGCCGAGGAGGGGTGGAGACCCAGTACTTC.

This chain joins TRBV19 and TRBJ2-3, with a weak D call TRBD2 (5 bases). The CDR3 extends over 15 amino acids. Germline V lookup: CDR1 LNHDA, CDR2 SQIVND (reference sequence). V was pared by 4 bases and J by 1 base, with 12 bases between. The CDR3 DNA sequence: TGTGCCAGTAGTACCCAGAGGGATGGCACAGATACGCAGTATTTT. Its protein product is CASSTQRDGTDTQYF. Full variable domain (outside the CDR3, taken from reference TRBV19 and TRBJ2-3): DGGITQSPKYLFRKEGQNVTLSCEQNLNHDAMYWYRQDPGQGLRLIYYSQIVNDFQKGDIAEGYSVSREKKESFPLTVTSAQKNPTAFYLCASSTQRDGTDTQYFGPGTRLTVL.

This rearrangement joins TRBV27 to TRBJ1-5, with 7 nucleotides matching TRBD1. V trimming: 3 bases; J trimming: 9 bases; junction bases outside the gene matches: 14. From germline, CDR1 is MNHEY and CDR2 SMNVEV (reference sequence). The CDR3 loop spans 16 amino acids. The CDR3 sequence: CASSFIGTVIGSPQHF. Written as DNA, the CDR3 is TGTGCCAGCAGTTTCATCGGGACAGTTATAGGGTCGCCCCAGCATTTT.

The chain employs TRBV20-1 and TRBJ1-4; possible D gene TRBD1, 5 bases. V was cut by 3 bases and J by 0 bases, with 11 bases left in between. The V gene's germline CDR1 is DFQATT and CDR2 SNEGSKA (reference sequence). The CDR3 covers 15 residues. The CDR3 here is CSARTAPATNEKLFF. CDR3 DNA sequence: TGCAGTGCTAGGACAGCCCCAGCAACTAATGAAAAACTGTTTTTT.

The chain joins TRBV7-9 to TRBJ2-1; the D gene is possibly TRBD2 (6 bases). Trimming removed 1 base at V and 6 bases at J, with 13 bases between. Germline V gives CDR1 SEHNR, CDR2 FQNEAQ (reference sequence). The CDR3 is 15 residues long. The CDR3 protein is CASSLDRESRNEQFF. The CDR3 DNA sequence: TGTGCCAGCAGCTTAGACCGGGAGTCCCGCAATGAGCAGTTCTTC.

Only a few counts were recorded for this clonotype. J is TRBJ1-6 and V is TRBV3-1; D not certain. V was shortened by 2 bases and J by 10 bases, with 18 bases between the two germline ends. Germline V gives CDR1 LGHDT, CDR2 YNNKEL (reference sequence). The CDR3 is 16 amino acids. The CDR3 nucleotides read TGTGCCAGCAGCCAACCCGGCCCCGTGGCTGGGTCACCCCTCCACTTT. It specifies CASSQPGPVAGSPLHF.

This clonotype was observed a few times. J is TRBJ2-7 and V is TRBV11-2, with 7 bases matching TRBD2. The CDR3 consists of 14 residues. V lost 0 bases to trimming and J lost 3 bases; unmatched junction nucleotides: 2. CDR1 is SGHAT, CDR2 FQNNGV, per germline. The CDR3 protein is CASSLERDYYEQYF. The CDR3 coding sequence is TGTGCCAGCAGCTTAGAGCGGGACTACTACGAGCAGTACTTC.

V and J are TRBV11-2 and TRBJ1-1, with D possibly matching TRBD1 (5 bases). With 1 base removed from V and 0 bases from J, the gap between germline ends came to 9 bases. The V gene's germline CDR1 is SGHAT and CDR2 FQNNGV. This CDR3 spans 15 amino acids. The CDR3 DNA is TGTGCCAGCAGCTTAGGACAGAGCATGAACACTGAAGCTTTCTTT. It specifies CASSLGQSMNTEAFF.

About this clonotype itself: Since a much larger clone is just one base distant, this may be a read error. The final CDR3 position lacks the conserved phenylalanine or tryptophan, pointing to a likely read error. The chain has TRBV5-1 and TRBJ1-1, with D hard to call. Per germline, CDR1 SGHRS and CDR2 YFSETQ. The CDR3 has 14 amino acids. V lost 0 bases, J lost 0 bases, and 6 bases lay in between. The CDR3 region has the DNA TGCGCCAGCAGCTTGGACGGGGTGAACACTGAAGCTTTCCTT. Its protein product is CASSLDGVNTEAFL.

V gene TRBV2 combines with J gene TRBJ2-3; no clear D. The CDR3 has 14 amino acids. V was cut by 4 bases and J by 10 bases, with 18 bases left in between. Looked up from germline, CDR1 is SNHLY and CDR2 is FYNNEI. The CDR3 region has the DNA TGTGCCAGCAGTGGGTTTTTGAGTAGCCTCGCGCAGTATTTT. Its protein is CASSGFLSSLAQYF.

This clonotype has a handful of counts. The chain employs TRBV24-1 and TRBJ2-2; maybe TRBD2 (5 bases). The CDR3 loop spans 15 amino acids. CDR1 KGHDR and CDR2 SFDVKD come from the germline V gene. Trimming stripped 3 bases from V and 5 bases from J, with 12 bases between. For the CDR3, the DNA is TGTGCCACCAGTGATCGCTACGGACTGACCGGGGAGCTGTTTTTT. Translation gives CATSDRYGLTGELFF.

This clonotype has only a few counts. The chain carries TRBV20-1 and TRBJ2-1; possibly TRBD1 or TRBD2 for D (5 bases each). V was cut by 7 bases and J by 4 bases, with 20 bases left in between. Germline V gene lookup returns CDR1 DFQATT and CDR2 SNEGSKA (reference sequence). This CDR3 contains 15 residues. In nucleotides, the CDR3 is TGCAGTGTTCTCTCTTCGGGGCGCCGTTACAATGAGCAGTTCTTC. Translated: CSVLSSGRRYNEQFF.

This clonotype was found a few times. The chain links TRBV12-3 or TRBV12-4 to TRBJ2-5, with 8 positions matching TRBD1. CDR3 length: 14 residues. After removal of 7 bases from V and 5 bases from J, the junction contained 9 bases not matched to a gene. In DNA form, the CDR3 reads TGTGCCAGCACCCGCCGGGACAGGTTGGAGACCCAGTACTTC. The encoded protein is CASTRRDRLETQYF.

The chain recombines TRBV24-1 with TRBJ2-1; either TRBD1 or TRBD2 may supply D (5 bases each). Trimming took 5 bases from V and 5 from J, leaving 18 bases between them. CDR3 size: 16 residues. Germline-derived CDR1 and CDR2 are KGHDR and SFDVKD. CDR3 DNA sequence: TGTGCCACCAGTGGGAGCCCGGGGACGGCACACAATGAGCAGTTCTTC. It encodes CATSGSPGTAHNEQFF.

This clonotype turned up a few times. The rearrangement uses TRBV12-3 or TRBV12-4 and TRBJ2-1; 10 bases line up with TRBD2. Trimming took 6 bases from V and 9 from J; bases not matched to a gene: 8. The CDR3 totals 14 residues. CDR3 DNA sequence: TGTGCCAGCAGGCCACTAGCGGGATATAGTGAGCAGTTCTTC. It codes for CASRPLAGYSEQFF.

The gene calls are TRBV12-3 or TRBV12-4 and TRBJ1-5; 7 nucleotides line up with TRBD1. V lost 6 bases, J lost 4 bases, and 15 bases stayed unmatched. This CDR3 spans 17 amino acids. The CDR3 is CASSLGGQARPNQPQHF. CDR3 in DNA: TGTGCCAGCAGCCTTGGCGGACAGGCCAGGCCAAATCAGCCCCAGCATTTT.

V gene TRBV20-1 combines with J gene TRBJ1-2; 9 bases agree with TRBD1. V lost 0 bases to trimming and J lost 6 bases; unmatched junction nucleotides: 5. Germline V gene data show CDR1 as DFQATT and CDR2 as SNEGSKA (reference sequence). The CDR3 runs 14 residues. CDR3 amino acids: CSARERTGADGYTF. The CDR3 DNA reads TGCAGTGCTAGAGAAAGGACAGGGGCGGATGGCTACACCTTC.

This clonotype was found a few times. This chain joins TRBV20-1 and TRBJ1-1; 9 bases agree with TRBD1. With 6 bases clipped from V and 6 bases from J, the junction kept 2 bases outside the gene matches. This CDR3 comprises 11 residues. Germline CDR1 reads DFQATT; CDR2 reads SNEGSKA (reference sequence). The CDR3 coding sequence is TGCAGTGCCAGGACAGGGGCTGAAGCTTTCTTT. Translating gives CSARTGAEAFF.

The chain joins TRBV5-5 to TRBJ2-5; 7 bases line up with TRBD2. V lost 4 bases to trimming and J lost 2 bases; unmatched junction nucleotides: 5. The germline V gene encodes CDR1 SGHKS and CDR2 YYEKEE (reference sequence). The CDR3 loop spans 14 amino acids. The CDR3 reads CASSALAAQETQYF. CDR3 in DNA: TGTGCCAGCAGCGCCCTAGCGGCGCAAGAGACCCAGTACTTC.

CDR3 protein: CATSRGTAGGGATDTQYF. CDR3 nucleotide sequence: TGTGCCACCAGCAGAGGGACCGCCGGCGGAGGGGCCACAGATACGCAGTATTTT. The chain uses TRBV15 and TRBJ2-3; D possibly corresponds to TRBD2 (6 bases). The CDR3 consists of 18 residues. Germline V gene lookup returns CDR1 LNHNV and CDR2 YYDKDF (reference sequence). V was cut by 1 base and J by 2 bases, with 19 bases left in between. The variable domain in full, with the rest retrieved from reference TRBV15 and TRBJ2-3, is DAMVIQNPRYQVTQFGKPVTLSCSQTLNHNVMYWYQQKSSQAPKLLFHYYDKDFNNEADTPDNFQSRRPNTSFCFLDIRSPGLGDTAMYLCATSRGTAGGGATDTQYFGPGTRLTVL.

Only a few counts were recorded for this clonotype. This chain joins TRBV20-1 and TRBJ1-6; 7 positions agree with TRBD1. V lost 1 base to trimming and J lost 10 bases; unmatched junction nucleotides: 4. Germline V gene lookup returns CDR1 DFQATT and CDR2 SNEGSKA (reference sequence). The CDR3 sequence is 13 residues long. The DNA for the CDR3 is TGCAGTGCTAGAGGGAGGGGGCAATCACCCCTCCACTTT. Translated: CSARGRGQSPLHF.

The chain links TRBV5-6 to TRBJ1-5; TRBD1 aligns across 8 bases. The length of the CDR3 is 16 residues. CDR1 and CDR2 from the germline V gene are SGHDT and YYEEEE. J lost 2 bases, V lost 4 bases, and 8 bases had no gene match. In DNA form, the CDR3 reads TGTGCCAGCAGCCGCCTGACAGGGGAGGGCAATCAGCCCCAGCATTTT. Translation: CASSRLTGEGNQPQHF.

This clonotype was seen only a few times. The chain links TRBV11-2 to TRBJ2-6; 9 bases map to TRBD1. Looked up from germline, CDR1 is SGHAT and CDR2 is FQNNGV. With 3 bases clipped from V and 1 base from J, the junction kept 1 base outside the gene matches. This CDR3 is built from 16 residues. CDR3 sequence (DNA): TGTGCCAGCAGCTTGGACAGGGGATCTGGGGCCAACGTCCTGACTTTC. It specifies CASSLDRGSGANVLTF.